A single sample is the source of the 14 T cell receptor beta chains below, sequenced in a study of cytomegalovirus exposure and HLA in healthy donors. PCR was performed using 60 Vbeta and 13 Jbeta primers. TCRdb's table, derived via immunoSEQ multiplex PCR, lists solely in-frame clones and lacks some. The table lists around 190,000 clones, 65% to 85% of them singletons. The sequenced sample was PBMCs. The source is a man aged 55 to 70 in good health and CMV-seronegative.

This chain connects TRBV12-5 to TRBJ2-3; 12 nucleotides match TRBD1. This CDR3 comprises 15 residues. Germline loops: CDR1 LGHNT, CDR2 FRNRAP. The ends lost 6 bases at V and 4 bases at J; junction bases unmatched: 5. The CDR3 loop is CASGGGTGGADTQYF. The CDR3 nucleotides are TGTGCTAGTGGCGGTGGGACAGGGGGCGCAGATACGCAGTATTTT.

Comment on this clone: Additional DNA sequences in this sample encode the identical CDR3. The V gene is TRBV20-1, the J gene TRBJ1-3; D is unresolved. The CDR3 is 11 amino acids. Germline V gene lookup returns CDR1 DFQATT and CDR2 SNEGSKA (reference sequence). Trimming shortened V by 3 bases and J by 4 bases, and 4 bases separated the two germline ends. In DNA, the CDR3 is TGCAGTGCTAGCTCCGGAAACACCATATATTTT. Its protein is CSASSGNTIYF.

This chain uses TRBV29-1 with TRBJ2-5, with a tentative D call TRBD2 (6 bases). Per the germline V gene, CDR1 is SQVTM and CDR2 is ANQGSEA. This CDR3 region has 12 residues. The ends were cut back, 8 bases at V and 4 bases at J, with 14 bases in the middle. CDR3: CSSRGNAETQYF. CDR3 in DNA: TGCAGCTCCCGGGGGAACGCAGAGACCCAGTACTTC.

The rearrangement links TRBV28 to TRBJ1-1, with unresolved D. Trimming stripped 2 bases from V and 7 bases from J, with 8 bases between. The CDR3 is 12 residues long. The V gene's germline CDR1 is MDHEN and CDR2 SYDVKM. The CDR3 coding sequence is TGTGCCAGCAGTTTAGCCCCCGGTGAAGCTTTCTTT. As protein: CASSLAPGEAFF.

The rearrangement joins TRBV27 to TRBJ1-2; D not certain. This CDR3 region has 15 residues. CDR1 is MNHEY, CDR2 SMNVEV, per germline (reference sequence). The V and J ends lost 6 bases and 0 bases respectively, with 14 bases between them. CDR3 in amino acids: CASSPWSIANYGYTF. CDR3 bases: TGTGCCAGCAGCCCTTGGAGTATCGCTAACTATGGCTACACCTTC.

The chain carries TRBV30 and TRBJ1-1, with 11 positions matching TRBD1. CDR1 is GTSNPN, CDR2 SVGIG, per germline (reference sequence). With 5 bases clipped from V and 4 bases from J, the junction kept 0 bases outside the gene matches. The CDR3 sequence is 12 residues long. The CDR3 reads CAWGTGGTEAFF. CDR3 coding DNA: TGTGCCTGGGGGACAGGGGGCACTGAAGCTTTCTTT.

By its share, this clone is medium-sized. The V call is TRBV9, the J call TRBJ2-3; tentative D call: TRBD2 (5 bases). Trimming removed 3 bases from V and 1 base from J, with 9 bases in between. The germline V gene encodes CDR1 SGDLS and CDR2 YYNGEE. CDR3 length: 14 amino acids. Written as DNA, the CDR3 is TGTGCCAGCAGCGATCGGACTGGCACAGATACGCAGTATTTT. Protein: CASSDRTGTDTQYF.

As concerns this clone: Mismatch with germline at one junction end may stem from a read error. This sequence joins TRBV7-9 and TRBJ1-2; D is unclear. Looked up from germline, CDR1 is SEHNR and CDR2 is FQNEAQ (reference sequence). The CDR3 is 11 amino acids. The CDR3 coding sequence is TGTGCCAGCAGCTTAGACTATGGCTACCCCTTC. This codes for CASSLDYGYPF.

This chain connects TRBV5-8 to TRBJ1-4; 7 bases map to TRBD1. The CDR3 is 14 residues long. Germline assignment: CDR1 SGHTS and CDR2 YDEGEE. V was pared by 4 bases and J by 7 bases, with 7 bases of the junction left unmatched. The CDR3 here is CASSRTGQAEKLFF. The CDR3 region has the DNA TGTGCCAGCAGCCGGACAGGCCAAGCTGAAAAACTGTTTTTT. The full variable domain, completed using reference TRBV5-8 and TRBJ1-4, is EAGVTQSPTHLIKTRGQQATLRCSPISGHTSVYWYQQALGLGLQFLLWYDEGEERNRGNFPPRFSGRQFPNYSSELNVNALELEDSALYLCASSRTGQAEKLFFGSGTQLSVL.

This clone was observed a handful of times. The rearrangement links TRBV5-1 to TRBJ2-3; D unclear. Trimming removed 1 base from V and 2 bases from J, with 11 bases in between. The CDR3 runs to 15 residues. From germline, CDR1 is SGHRS and CDR2 YFSETQ. The CDR3 nucleotides read TGCGCCAGCAGCTTGTTACGGTCCTACACAGATACGCAGTATTTT. Its translation: CASSLLRSYTDTQYF.

The chain uses TRBV5-1 and TRBJ1-4; D may be TRBD1 (5 bases). In germline, CDR1 is SGHRS, CDR2 YFSETQ. This CDR3 contains 15 residues. Deletions cut 4 bases from V and 1 base from J, with 11 bases between. The CDR3 here is CASSPFGGTNEKLFF. CDR3 sequence (DNA): TGCGCCAGCAGCCCCTTCGGGGGAACTAATGAAAAACTGTTTTTT.

This clone was counted a single time. The chain is built from TRBV7-9 and TRBJ2-1, with 8 positions matching TRBD2. In germline, CDR1 is SEHNR, CDR2 FQNEAQ (reference sequence). The trim removed 7 bases at V and 6 bases at J, leaving 11 bases unmatched. The CDR3 totals 15 residues. The CDR3 DNA reads as TGTGCCAGCACCACGACCCAAACTAGCGGCAATGAGCAGTTCTTC. This translates into CASTTTQTSGNEQFF. Full variable domain (missing parts from reference TRBV7-9 and TRBJ2-1): DTGVSQNPRHKITKRGQNVTFRCDPISEHNRLYWYRQTLGQGPEFLTYFQNEAQLEKSRLLSDRFSAERPKGSFSTLEIQRTEQGDSAMYLCASTTTQTSGNEQFFGPGTRLTVL.

This chain joins TRBV25-1 and TRBJ2-2, with 13 bases fitting TRBD2. Germline CDR1 and CDR2: MGHDK and SYGVNS. The CDR3 spans 16 residues. J lost 8 bases, V lost 4 bases, and 7 bases had no gene match. The DNA for the CDR3 is TGTGCCAGCAGTGTGACTAGCGGGGGGACCAGGGGGGAGCTGTTTTTT. It specifies CASSVTSGGTRGELFF.

This clone was detected once. The chain is built from TRBV18 and TRBJ1-1; possibly TRBD1 for D (5 bases). Deletions cut 6 bases from V and 1 base from J, with 15 bases between. This CDR3 comprises 15 residues. CDR1 is KGHSH, CDR2 LQKENI, per germline. In DNA, the CDR3 is TGTGCCAGCTCCTCTTTCGGGGACTGGAACACTGAAGCTTTCTTT. It is translated as CASSSFGDWNTEAFF. Drawing the rest from reference TRBV18 and TRBJ1-1, the complete variable domain is NAGVMQNPRHLVRRRGQEARLRCSPMKGHSHVYWYRQLPEEGLKFMVYLQKENIIDESGMPKERFSAEFPKEGPSILRIQQVVRGDSAAYFCASSSFGDWNTEAFFGQGTRLTVV.